The 20 T cell receptor beta chains below come from one sample, sequenced in a study of T cells in Graves' hyperthyroidism and ophthalmopathy. Regions amplified from RNA transcripts were the TCR beta CDR3 regions. Researchers ran a first-round RT-PCR on the TCR CDR3 using the HTBI primer set. Each CDR3 protein gets one entry after TCRdb re-called the multiplex PCR reads with MiXCR. The sample lists a few hundred thousand distinct CDR3 sequences; around a sixth were seen once. Source material: blood. These receptors all come from a woman between 25 and 40 years old with Graves' hyperthyroidism.

This clonotype was counted many times. The V call is TRBV2, the J call TRBJ2-1; 10 bases line up with TRBD1. The CDR3 extends over 15 amino acids. J gave up 8 bases and V 11 bases, and 15 bases lay outside the gene matches. Germline CDR1 reads SNHLY; CDR2 reads FYNNEI. The chain's CDR3 is CAGRQGAFGGDEQFF. CDR3 nucleotide sequence: TGTGCCGGGAGACAGGGGGCTTTCGGTGGGGATGAGCAGTTCTTC. Filled out from reference TRBV2 and TRBJ2-1, the complete variable domain reads EPEVTQTPSHQVTQMGQEVILRCVPISNHLYFYWYRQILGQKVEFLVSFYNNEISEKSEIFDDQFSVERPDGSNFTLKIRSTKLEDSAMYFCAGRQGAFGGDEQFFGPGTRLTVL.

Regarding this clonotype: An end of the junction differs from the germline gene, which may be a read error. The chain is built from TRBV11-2 and TRBJ2-1; possible D gene TRBD2, 5 bases. CDR3 size: 15 residues. Per the germline V gene, CDR1 is SGHAT and CDR2 is FQNNGV. CDR3 nucleotide sequence: TGTGCCAGCAGTTACTCGAAGAGGGCCTACAATGAGCGGTTCTTC. Translation: CASSYSKRAYNERFF.

This clonotype has at least ten counts. V usage is TRBV28 and J usage is TRBJ2-3; TRBD2 matches 12 bases. The ends lost 4 bases at V and 0 bases at J; junction bases unmatched: 2. The length of the CDR3 is 16 residues. Germline assignment: CDR1 MDHEN and CDR2 SYDVKM. CDR3 nucleotide sequence: TGTGCCAGCAGTTCTAGCGGGAGGGGCAGCACAGATACGCAGTATTTT. This gives the protein CASSSSGRGSTDTQYF.

The rearrangement links TRBV7-9 to TRBJ1-1; unclear D gene. V gave up 1 base and J gave up 7 bases, with 7 bases separating them. The CDR3 loop spans 12 amino acids. Germline-derived CDR1 and CDR2 are SEHNR and FQNEAQ (reference sequence). The CDR3 nucleotides are TGTGCCAGCAGCTTAGTCAGTAGTGAAGCTTTCTTT. This translates into CASSLVSSEAFF.

In its sample, this clonotype was seen many times. The chain carries TRBV10-3 and TRBJ2-5, with D tentatively TRBD1 (6 bases). The V end was cut by 4 bases, the J end by 1 base, with 10 bases between. The CDR3 loop spans 14 amino acids. The germline CDR1 and CDR2 sequences are ENHRY and SYGVKD. The CDR3 is CAISGGHTQETQYF. Here the CDR3 DNA reads TGTGCCATCAGTGGGGGACATACCCAAGAGACCCAGTACTTC.

This clonotype came up a few times. The gene calls are TRBV25-1 and TRBJ2-5; 7 bases fit TRBD1. With 3 bases clipped from V and 1 base from J, the junction kept 11 bases outside the gene matches. This CDR3 is built from 17 residues. Germline loops: CDR1 MGHDK, CDR2 SYGVNS. The CDR3 reads CASSEASNRGSQETQYF. The CDR3 DNA is TGTGCCAGCAGTGAGGCTAGTAACAGGGGTAGCCAAGAGACCCAGTACTTC.

This rearrangement joins TRBV7-9 to TRBJ2-2, with TRBD1 matching 7 bases. With 5 bases clipped from V and 4 bases from J, the junction kept 7 bases outside the gene matches. Germline V gene data show CDR1 as SEHNR and CDR2 as FQNEAQ (reference sequence). This CDR3 region has 15 residues. CDR3 amino acids: CASSPRQGFTGELFF. For the CDR3, the DNA is TGTGCCAGCAGCCCCCGACAGGGTTTCACCGGGGAGCTGTTTTTT.

This clonotype has at least ten counts. The rearrangement joins TRBV2 to TRBJ1-5; 7 positions agree with TRBD1. The CDR3 contains 13 residues. The V segment lost 8 bases and the J segment 6 bases; nucleotides outside the gene matches: 7. Germline V gene data show CDR1 as SNHLY and CDR2 as FYNNEI. CDR3 in amino acids: CASGDSWAQPQHF. The CDR3 bases are TGTGCCAGCGGGGACAGTTGGGCTCAGCCCCAGCATTTT.

This clonotype has a count of ten or more. The chain has TRBV6-1 and TRBJ2-3; TRBD2 aligns across 12 bases. CDR3 size: 16 residues. J was trimmed by 2 bases and V by 5 bases; bases with no gene match: 5. From germline, CDR1 is MNHNS and CDR2 SASEGT. The CDR3 nucleotides are TGTGCCAGCAGTACCCTAGCGGGAGGGTACACAGATACGCAGTATTTT. This translates into CASSTLAGGYTDTQYF.

This clonotype has ten or more counts. The chain is built from TRBV18 and TRBJ2-1, with 11 bases matching TRBD2. J gave up 5 bases and V 3 bases, and 6 bases lay outside the gene matches. This CDR3 is 16 amino acids long. The V gene's germline CDR1 is KGHSH and CDR2 LQKENI. The CDR3 nucleotides are TGTGCCAGCTCACCTAGTAGCGGGAGGGCGGACAATGAGCAGTTCTTC. It specifies CASSPSSGRADNEQFF.

This clonotype was recorded at least ten times. The chain combines TRBV10-2 with TRBJ2-5; the match to TRBD2 covers 9 bases. The J segment lost 3 bases and the V segment lost 10 bases, leaving 9 bases of the junction unmatched. The CDR3 has 14 residues. Germline assignment: CDR1 WSHSY and CDR2 SAAADI. The CDR3 nucleotides read TGCGCCACCCATGCGGGAGGGCCGAAAGAGACCCAGTACTTC. Its translation is CATHAGGPKETQYF.

This clonotype has just a few counts. This chain connects TRBV9 to TRBJ2-3, with no clear D. The germline V gene encodes CDR1 SGDLS and CDR2 YYNGEE. The CDR3 consists of 14 residues. The germline V and J ends were trimmed by 3 bases and 4 bases, with 12 bases remaining between them. The CDR3 region is CASSETPDPDTQYF. For the CDR3, the DNA is TGTGCCAGCAGCGAAACACCGGATCCAGATACGCAGTATTTT.

The table lists this clonotype with a few counts. The chain has TRBV7-6 and TRBJ2-3; D is possibly TRBD2 (6 bases). The CDR3 has 17 amino acids. The germline CDR1 and CDR2 sequences are SGHVS and FNYEAQ. Trimming pared 5 bases from V and 0 bases from J, leaving 18 bases between. CDR3 residues: CASSADVAALSTDTQYF. The CDR3 region has the DNA TGTGCCAGCAGCGCGGACGTAGCGGCACTTAGCACAGATACGCAGTATTTT.

This clonotype was seen a few times. One base away lies a much larger clone, so this may be a sequencing read error. This CDR3 is CASNRGQVNTEAFF. CDR3 in DNA: TGTGCCAGTAATAGGGGACAGGTGAACACTGAAGCTTTCTTT. The chain carries TRBV19 and TRBJ1-1; TRBD1 matches at 8 bases. Per germline, CDR1 LNHDA and CDR2 SQIVND (reference sequence). The CDR3 length is 14 residues. The junction had 4 bases not matched to a gene; V was cut back by 7 bases and J by 0 bases.

This clonotype was detected many times. The chain uses TRBV4-1 and TRBJ1-3; D gene unclear. CDR1 and CDR2 from the germline V gene are MGHRA and YSYEKL. The CDR3 spans 19 residues. V gave up 1 base and J gave up 0 bases, with 19 bases separating them. CDR3 in DNA: TGCGCCAGCAGCCAAGTCACTGGTAAAGGCCTAAGCTCTGGAAACACCATATATTTT. Translating gives CASSQVTGKGLSSGNTIYF.

J is TRBJ2-7 and V is TRBV4-1; 12 bases map to TRBD2. Germline CDR1 reads MGHRA; CDR2 reads YSYEKL. Trimming cost V 5 bases and J 3 bases; bases outside gene matches: 11. The CDR3 totals 17 residues. Here the CDR3 reads CASSETSGSGGNYEQYF. CDR3 nucleotides: TGCGCCAGCAGCGAGACTAGCGGGAGTGGGGGAAACTACGAGCAGTACTTC.

This clonotype appeared many times. V is TRBV3-1 and J is TRBJ2-3; 8 nucleotides line up with TRBD2. V lost 1 base and J lost 2; bases outside the gene matches: 14. Germline CDR1 and CDR2: LGHDT and YNNKEL (reference sequence). CDR3 length: 19 amino acids. CDR3 amino acids: CASSQGHSGRRGSTDTQYF. CDR3 nucleotides: TGTGCCAGCAGCCAAGGTCACAGCGGGAGAAGAGGGTCCACAGATACGCAGTATTTT.

The genes are TRBV28 and TRBJ1-1, with 12 bases fitting TRBD1. Trimming cost V 5 bases and J 4 bases; bases outside gene matches: 5. Germline V gives CDR1 MDHEN, CDR2 SYDVKM. The CDR3 runs to 15 residues. This CDR3 reads CASSGDRGPLTEAFF. Written as DNA, the CDR3 is TGTGCCAGCAGTGGGGACAGGGGGCCGCTCACTGAAGCTTTCTTT.

This clonotype was counted ten times or more. The rearrangement uses TRBV6-2 or TRBV6-3 and TRBJ2-6, with D possibly TRBD2 on 5 matching bases. V lost 4 bases and J 0 bases, leaving 7 bases between the germline ends. The CDR3 loop spans 15 amino acids. Per the germline V gene, CDR1 is MNHEY and CDR2 is SVGEGT. The CDR3 here is CASSSEVSGANVLTF. CDR3 DNA: TGTGCCAGCAGTTCGGAGGTCTCTGGGGCCAACGTCCTGACTTTC.

In its sample, this clonotype was seen many times. An end of the junction differs from the germline gene, which may be a read error. This chain links TRBV15 with TRBJ2-7; 9 nucleotides match TRBD1. Germline CDR1 is LNHNV and CDR2 is YYDKDF (reference sequence). The CDR3 covers 16 residues. The CDR3 spells CATSRDSGQGSYKQYF. In nucleotides, the CDR3 is TGTGCCACCAGCAGAGATTCGGGACAGGGAAGCTACAAGCAGTACTTC.